Reported below is one T cell receptor beta chain. Its antigen remains unknown. Assay: immunoSEQ multiplex PCR; the TCRdb copy retains only in-frame clones and omits some. The sample lists approximately 11,000 clones, 79% occurring once. The sample comes from a study of T cell repertoires in ileal Crohn's disease. In the study overall: Postoperative therapy was given to about half: about a dozen thiopurines, roughly 18 anti-TNF agents. Points from the study as a whole: Mucosal expansions were suggested to be mainly CD8 T cells.

The CDR3 is 12 residues long. Time point noted: neoterminal ileum biopsy at postoperative endoscopy, about 6 months after surgery. The source material was ileal tissue. This chain uses TRBV21-1 with TRBJ1-4; the table names TRBD1, a call not compared with the DNA. TRBV21-1 is deemed a pseudogene. The clonotype was recovered from an adult with Crohn's disease. In DNA, the CDR3 is TGTGCCAGCACCCTAAGAGGGGGCAGACTGTTTTTT. Its translation: CASTLRGGRLFF.